This entry describes one T cell receptor beta chain. Its antigen remains unidentified. The data belong to a study of cytomegalovirus exposure and HLA in healthy donors. The V end lost 8 bases, the J end lost 0 bases, and 13 bases lay between the germline ends. This CDR3 region has 14 residues. The V gene's germline CDR1 is LNHDA and CDR2 SQIVND (reference sequence). Study observations and caveats: As a later analysis revealed, the rate of TCR association differed by HLA locus, with DRB1 most and HLA-C fewest.

Use of 60 Vbeta and 13 Jbeta primers characterized the PCR. Assay: immunoSEQ multiplex PCR; the TCRdb copy retains only in-frame clones and omits some. The repertoire consists of roughly 140,000 clones, with about three quarters occurring once and the leading ten covering under 4.5%. The receptor's source is a young man in good health and CMV-seronegative. The sequenced sample consisted of PBMCs. The rearrangement links TRBV19 to TRBJ1-1; possibly TRBD1 for D (5 bases). The DNA of the CDR3 is TGTGCCAGTGGGTCGGGGACTATGAACACTGAAGCTTTCTTT. Its protein is CASGSGTMNTEAFF.